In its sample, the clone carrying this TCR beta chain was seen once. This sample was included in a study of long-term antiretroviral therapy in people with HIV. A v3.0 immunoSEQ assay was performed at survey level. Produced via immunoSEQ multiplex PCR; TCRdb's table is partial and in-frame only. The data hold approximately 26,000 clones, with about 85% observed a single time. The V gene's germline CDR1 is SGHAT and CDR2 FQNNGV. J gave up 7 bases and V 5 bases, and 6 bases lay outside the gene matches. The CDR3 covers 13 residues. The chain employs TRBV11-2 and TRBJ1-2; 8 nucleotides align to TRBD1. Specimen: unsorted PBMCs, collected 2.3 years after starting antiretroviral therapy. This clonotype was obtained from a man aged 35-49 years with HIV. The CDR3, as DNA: TGTGCCAGCAGCGCTCAGGGGGCAGGTGGCTACACCTTC. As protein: CASSAQGAGGYTF.